Below, 18 T cell receptor beta chains from the same sample are listed, as sequenced in a study of post-analysis software for immune sequencing data. These TCRs are of unknown antigen specificity. cDNA libraries for TCR beta contained unique molecular identifiers. Each CDR3 protein is one row after TCRdb ran MiXCR on the PCR reads. The table records about 400,000 distinct CDR3 sequences, less than 35% of them present only once. Study observations and caveats: About 5 TRBV segments (TRBV5-6, TRBV5-1 and TRBV20-1 among them) occurred more frequently in patients than in controls.

Material: blood. The receptor source for this set is a girl between 5 and 17 years old with multiple sclerosis.

The rearrangement uses TRBV10-3 and TRBJ1-1, with D maybe TRBD1 (5 bases). The CDR3 extends over 14 amino acids. From germline, CDR1 is ENHRY and CDR2 SYGVKD. Trimming left V 3 bases short and J 0 bases short, with 8 bases between. As DNA, the CDR3 is TGTGCCATCAGTGACCCGACAGTGAACACTGAAGCTTTCTTT. Translated, it gives CAISDPTVNTEAFF.

J is TRBJ2-1 and V is TRBV13; D may correspond to TRBD1 or TRBD2 (5 bases each). The CDR3 spans 18 residues. Germline V gene sequence: CDR1 PRHDT, CDR2 FYEKMQ (reference sequence). The V and J ends lost 5 bases and 8 bases respectively, with 28 bases between them. CDR3 sequence: CASSNLRGQDTVWDEQFF. The CDR3, as DNA: TGTGCCAGCAGCAATCTTCGGGGCCAGGACACCGTATGGGATGAGCAGTTCTTC.

The V gene is TRBV30, the J gene TRBJ2-6; D possibly uses TRBD1 or TRBD2 (5 bases each). The V and J ends lost 5 bases and 0 bases respectively, with 14 bases between them. CDR1 and CDR2 (germline): GTSNPN, SVGIG (reference sequence). The CDR3 extends over 16 amino acids. CDR3 amino acids: CAWVGYGTSGANVLTF. CDR3 nucleotides: TGTGCCTGGGTAGGGTACGGGACCTCTGGGGCCAACGTCCTGACTTTC.

This clonotype occurred a few times. The V call is TRBV2, the J call TRBJ2-7; a weak D match, TRBD1 (6 bases). The CDR3 covers 15 residues. The V end lost 3 bases, the J end lost 0 bases, and 12 bases lay between the germline ends. Looked up from germline, CDR1 is SNHLY and CDR2 is FYNNEI. The CDR3 protein is CASSERTVISYEQYF. The CDR3 DNA reads as TGTGCCAGCAGTGAGAGGACAGTTATCTCCTACGAGCAGTACTTC.

The chain carries TRBV10-1 and TRBJ1-6, with no clear D. This CDR3 spans 13 amino acids. Germline CDR1 reads WNHNN; CDR2 reads SYGVQD (reference sequence). The V end lost 7 bases, the J end lost 9 bases, and 13 bases lay between the germline ends. The CDR3 region is CASNKDLGSPLHF. The CDR3 bases are TGCGCCAGCAATAAGGATCTTGGTTCACCCCTCCACTTT.

DNA for the CDR3: TGTGCCAGCAGCTCGAGGGAATGGGCAAACCAAGAGACCCAGTACTTC. Amino acid sequence: CASSSREWANQETQYF. This chain uses TRBV11-1 with TRBJ2-5; maybe TRBD2 (5 bases). The CDR3 has 16 residues. Germline lookup yields CDR1 SGHAT and CDR2 FQDESV (reference sequence). V lost 4 bases and J 0 bases, leaving 15 bases between the germline ends.

This clonotype was observed once. The V and J genes are TRBV27 and TRBJ2-7, with D tentatively TRBD2 (5 bases). V lost 6 bases and J lost 2, with 11 bases in between. CDR1 is MNHEY, CDR2 SMNVEV, per germline (reference sequence). The CDR3 is 13 residues long. This chain's CDR3 is CASRLEGTYEQYF. DNA of the CDR3: TGTGCCAGCAGGTTAGAGGGTACCTACGAGCAGTACTTC.

V and J are TRBV7-6 and TRBJ2-1, with D perhaps matching TRBD2 (6 bases). Germline-derived CDR1 and CDR2 are SGHVS and FNYEAQ. The CDR3 consists of 15 residues. V shed 4 bases and J shed 5 bases, with 15 bases lying between them. The CDR3, as DNA: TGTGCCAGCAGCTCCTGGGACTCCGGAGACAATGAGCAGTTCTTC. This encodes CASSSWDSGDNEQFF.

J is TRBJ2-2 and V is TRBV12-3 or TRBV12-4; D gene ambiguous. The CDR3 consists of 12 residues. Trimming took 6 bases from V and 2 from J, leaving 4 bases between them. In DNA form, the CDR3 reads TGTGCCAGCAGGCTAAACACCGGGGAGCTGTTTTTT. Amino acid sequence: CASRLNTGELFF.

V and J are TRBV4-1 and TRBJ2-3; 11 nucleotides agree with TRBD2. The V gene's germline CDR1 is MGHRA and CDR2 YSYEKL. V lost 2 bases, J lost 4 bases, and 8 bases stayed unmatched. The CDR3 covers 17 residues. CDR3 DNA sequence: TGCGCCAGCAGCCAACAAGTAGCGGGGGGGCCGGCAGATACGCAGTATTTT. Protein: CASSQQVAGGPADTQYF.

The count of this clonotype is one. This chain uses TRBV6-6 with TRBJ2-3; TRBD2 matches at 8 bases. J lost 4 bases, V lost 4 bases, and 13 bases had no gene match. CDR1 is MNHNY, CDR2 SVGAGI, per germline (reference sequence). CDR3 size: 17 residues. The CDR3 DNA sequence: TGTGCCAGCAGTTCCACGAGACTAGCGCCCTTTCCAGATACGCAGTATTTT. Encoded protein: CASSSTRLAPFPDTQYF.

The table lists this clonotype with a few counts. The rearrangement joins TRBV11-1 to TRBJ2-5; maybe TRBD1 (5 bases). Germline CDR1 SGHAT, CDR2 FQDESV (reference sequence). The V gene lost 2 bases and the J gene lost 4 bases, with 11 bases spanning the gap. This CDR3 spans 14 amino acids. For the CDR3, the DNA is TGTGCCAGCAGCTTACCCGGAACAGGAGAGACCCAGTACTTC. This gives the protein CASSLPGTGETQYF.

This clonotype was found a few times. This chain uses TRBV5-1 with TRBJ2-5; D might be TRBD2 (6 bases). This CDR3 is 15 amino acids long. Germline CDR1 and CDR2: SGHRS and YFSETQ. Trimming pared 4 bases from V and 4 bases from J, leaving 17 bases between. CDR3 DNA sequence: TGCGCCAGCAGCCCTGGACACCTCGGGGGAGAGACCCAGTACTTC. Translating gives CASSPGHLGGETQYF. Looking up the rest from reference TRBV5-1 and TRBJ2-5 gives the full variable domain: KAGVTQTPRYLIKTRGQQVTLSCSPISGHRSVSWYQQTPGQGLQFLFEYFSETQRNKGNFPGRFSGRQFSNSRSEMNVSTLELGDSALYLCASSPGHLGGETQYFGPGTRLLVL.

V and J are TRBV18 and TRBJ2-4, with TRBD1 matching 7 bases. The CDR3 loop spans 17 amino acids. V shed 4 bases, J shed 0 bases, and the junction held 9 bases outside the gene matches. CDR1 and CDR2 from the germline V gene are KGHSH and LQKENI. In DNA, the CDR3 is TGTGCCAGCTCACTGACCGGGACAGAGCTAGCCAAAAACATTCAGTACTTC. As protein: CASSLTGTELAKNIQYF. Full variable domain (rest looked up from reference TRBV18 and TRBJ2-4): NAGVMQNPRHLVRRRGQEARLRCSPMKGHSHVYWYRQLPEEGLKFMVYLQKENIIDESGMPKERFSAEFPKEGPSILRIQQVVRGDSAAYFCASSLTGTELAKNIQYFGAGTRLSVL.

The V call is TRBV4-3, the J call TRBJ1-1; D is ambiguous. Germline V gives CDR1 LGHNA, CDR2 YSLEER. The V end lost 3 bases, the J end lost 1 base, and 15 bases lay between the germline ends. This CDR3 has 16 residues. The CDR3, as DNA: TGCGCCAGCAGCCAGGGGAGGGAGTGGGAGAACACTGAAGCTTTCTTT. Its protein is CASSQGREWENTEAFF.

This sequence joins TRBV15 and TRBJ2-3; TRBD2 agrees at 8 bases. The CDR3 runs to 14 residues. CDR1 and CDR2 (germline): LNHNV, YYDKDF (reference sequence). Trimming took 6 bases from V and 3 from J; bases not matched to a gene: 5. DNA for the CDR3: TGTGCCACCAGGCGACGGGGGGGAACAGATACGCAGTATTTT. Translation: CATRRRGGTDTQYF.

This chain links TRBV20-1 with TRBJ2-5, with D tentatively TRBD2 (6 bases). Between the trimmed V and J ends, which lost 7 bases and 0 bases, there was a span of 15 bases. The CDR3 totals 14 residues. The germline CDR1 and CDR2 sequences are DFQATT and SNEGSKA (reference sequence). The CDR3 is CSVPAGRNQETQYF. The CDR3 bases are TGCAGTGTTCCGGCAGGGAGGAACCAAGAGACCCAGTACTTC.

The chain recombines TRBV2 with TRBJ1-5, with 8 positions matching TRBD1. Trimming at V came to 4 bases and at J to 6 bases, leaving 8 bases not matched to a gene. Germline V gives CDR1 SNHLY, CDR2 FYNNEI. The CDR3 length is 15 residues. The CDR3 DNA follows: TGTGCCAGCAGTGTTGGCAGGGGGCCCGGTCAGCCCCAGCATTTT. Translating it yields CASSVGRGPGQPQHF.